This entry features one T cell receptor beta chain sequence. Its antigen remains unidentified. Germline V lookup: CDR1 SGHDT, CDR2 YYEEEE. The CDR3 is made up of 15 amino acids. The trim removed 4 bases at V and 5 bases at J, leaving 7 bases unmatched. Time point: newly diagnosed GD, antithyroid drugs for less than 3 months. RNA from PBMCs was the source of the TCR library. The data belong to a study of regulatory T cells in long-lasting Graves disease. TCR beta libraries were built with iRepertoire HTBI primers and Arm-PCR of CDR3 regions. TCRdb reanalysed the multiplex PCR reads using MiXCR and keeps one entry per CDR3 protein. The table shows about 310,000 distinct CDR3 sequences, with 18% occurring only once. General study points: Compared with new cases, persistent Graves' patients showed reduced TCR diversity.

The sequence came from a female donor with Graves disease. The source was peripheral blood mononuclear cells (PBMCs), collected at new diagnosis, from a patient treated with antithyroid drugs. The V and J genes are TRBV5-6 and TRBJ2-3; TRBD2 agrees at 10 bases. The CDR3 reads CASSRRSGGEDTQYF. CDR3 nucleotides: TGTGCCAGCAGCCGGAGAAGCGGGGGGGAAGATACGCAGTATTTT.